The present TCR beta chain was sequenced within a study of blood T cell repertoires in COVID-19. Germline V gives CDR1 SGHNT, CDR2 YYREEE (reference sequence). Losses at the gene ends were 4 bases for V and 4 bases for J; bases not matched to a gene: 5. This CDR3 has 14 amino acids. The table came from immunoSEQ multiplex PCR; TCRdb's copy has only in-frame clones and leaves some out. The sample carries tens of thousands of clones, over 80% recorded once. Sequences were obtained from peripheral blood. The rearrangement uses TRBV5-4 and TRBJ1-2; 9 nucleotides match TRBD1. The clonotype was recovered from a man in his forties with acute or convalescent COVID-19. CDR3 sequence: CASSQQGAGYGYTF. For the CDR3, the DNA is TGTGCCAGCAGCCAACAGGGGGCCGGCTATGGCTACACCTTC.